What follows are 26 T cell receptor beta chains derived from one specimen sequenced in a study of cytomegalovirus exposure and HLA in healthy donors. Using immunoSEQ multiplex PCR, the repertoire was profiled, and TCRdb retains in-frame clones only, with some absent. The sample has 150,000 to 200,000 clones, 96% seen once. The sequenced sample consisted of PBMCs. Source of these receptors: a woman aged 18-35 years in good health and CMV-seronegative.

The J gene is TRBJ2-3, the V gene TRBV4-3; 12 nucleotides align to TRBD2. Germline CDR1 is LGHNA and CDR2 is YSLEER. Germline trimming cut 1 base from V and 6 bases from J; bases unmatched to any gene: 8. This CDR3 is 17 amino acids long. CDR3 sequence: CASSQVPGLAGRDTQYF. DNA of the CDR3: TGCGCCAGCAGCCAAGTACCCGGACTAGCGGGGAGGGATACGCAGTATTTT.

Only one count was recorded for this clone. The chain couples TRBV6-6 to TRBJ2-2; possible D gene TRBD2, 6 bases. There are 14 residues in the CDR3. CDR1 is MNHNY, CDR2 SVGAGI, per germline (reference sequence). V lost 5 bases and J lost 3, with 10 bases in between. The CDR3 spells CASSLASDTGELFF. The CDR3 DNA is TGTGCCAGCAGTCTAGCGTCCGACACCGGGGAGCTGTTTTTT.

The chain joins TRBV4-1 to TRBJ2-1; TRBD2 might be the D (6 bases). V dropped 0 bases and J dropped 6 bases, with 15 bases sitting between them. The CDR3 contains 16 residues. The germline V gene has CDR1 MGHRA and CDR2 YSYEKL. CDR3 amino acids: CASSQDSAPGGNEQFF. CDR3 DNA: TGCGCCAGCAGCCAAGATTCCGCACCCGGGGGCAATGAGCAGTTCTTC.

This chain joins TRBV12-5 and TRBJ2-7; no clear D gene. Trimming took 5 bases from V and 3 from J, leaving 5 bases between them. This CDR3 region has 11 residues. The V gene's germline CDR1 is LGHNT and CDR2 FRNRAP. CDR3 amino acids: CASGPRYEQYF. The CDR3 bases are TGTGCTAGTGGTCCCCGCTACGAGCAGTACTTC. Complete variable domain (other parts from reference TRBV12-5 and TRBJ2-7): DARVTQTPRHKVTEMGQEVTMRCQPILGHNTVFWYRQTMMQGLELLAYFRNRAPLDDSGMPKDRFSAEMPDATLATLKIQPSEPRDSAVYFCASGPRYEQYFGPGTRLTVT.

The chain joins TRBV4-1 to TRBJ1-2, with 7 bases identical to TRBD1. The CDR3 consists of 14 residues. Per germline, CDR1 MGHRA and CDR2 YSYEKL. V trimming: 0 bases; J trimming: 2 bases; junction bases outside the gene matches: 0. This CDR3 is CASSQEDRNYGYTF. Written as DNA, the CDR3 is TGCGCCAGCAGCCAAGAGGACAGGAACTATGGCTACACCTTC.

The chain joins TRBV6-1 to TRBJ2-3; D possibly corresponds to TRBD2 (5 bases). CDR1 and CDR2 (germline): MNHNS, SASEGT. Between the trimmed V and J ends, which lost 4 bases and 0 bases, there was a span of 8 bases. The length of the CDR3 is 14 residues. The CDR3 loop is CASSVLGSTDTQYF. CDR3 bases: TGTGCCAGCAGTGTACTAGGAAGCACAGATACGCAGTATTTT.

CDR3 in amino acids: CASSVASGGTYEQYF. In DNA form, the CDR3 reads TGTGCCAGCAGCGTAGCTAGCGGGGGGACCTACGAGCAGTACTTC. The gene calls are TRBV9 and TRBJ2-7; 11 nucleotides agree with TRBD2. V shed 0 bases, J shed 2 bases, and the junction held 1 base outside the gene matches. Germline V CDR1 and CDR2: SGDLS, YYNGEE. The CDR3 runs to 15 residues.

The chain has TRBV6-6 and TRBJ2-5; TRBD2 agrees at 12 bases. Trimming took 9 bases from V and 1 from J; bases not matched to a gene: 6. This CDR3 is 15 amino acids long. Germline-derived CDR1 and CDR2 are MNHNY and SVGAGI (reference sequence). CDR3 protein: CASWKTSGGQETQYF. Written as DNA, the CDR3 is TGTGCCAGTTGGAAGACTAGCGGGGGCCAAGAGACCCAGTACTTC.

This clone was observed a single time. The chain employs TRBV7-9 and TRBJ2-2; D is ambiguous. The V end was cut by 3 bases, the J end by 2 bases, with 7 bases between. Per the germline V gene, CDR1 is SEHNR and CDR2 is FQNEAQ (reference sequence). CDR3 length: 14 residues. The CDR3 reads CASSFSVNTGELFF. The CDR3 DNA sequence: TGTGCCAGCAGCTTCTCGGTAAACACCGGGGAGCTGTTTTTT.

V gene TRBV2 combines with J gene TRBJ1-3, with D possibly being TRBD1 (5 bases). Trimming cost V 5 bases and J 0 bases, with 11 bases left between them. The CDR3 length is 15 residues. Germline V gene data show CDR1 as SNHLY and CDR2 as FYNNEI. The CDR3 nucleotides are TGTGCCAGCAGTTTTGGGGGGTACTCTGGAAACACCATATATTTT. The encoded protein is CASSFGGYSGNTIYF.

This clone was counted a single time. The V call is TRBV13, the J call TRBJ1-1; TRBD1 might be the D (5 bases). Germline CDR1 PRHDT, CDR2 FYEKMQ (reference sequence). Trimming cost V 5 bases and J 4 bases, with 8 bases left between them. The CDR3 covers 12 residues. CDR3 residues: CASSPGITEAFF. The CDR3 nucleotides read TGTGCCAGCAGCCCAGGGATCACTGAAGCTTTCTTT.

The V call is TRBV19, the J call TRBJ1-2, with D tentatively TRBD1 (5 bases). The germline CDR1 and CDR2 sequences are LNHDA and SQIVND (reference sequence). The V gene lost 6 bases and the J gene lost 0 bases, with 17 bases spanning the gap. The CDR3 is 16 residues long. This chain's CDR3 is CASSARLAGSNYGYTF. The DNA for the CDR3 is TGTGCCAGTAGCGCCAGATTAGCAGGGTCTAACTATGGCTACACCTTC.

The rearrangement uses TRBV12-5 and TRBJ2-1; 7 nucleotides align to TRBD1. CDR1 and CDR2 (germline): LGHNT, FRNRAP. The CDR3 is 17 residues long. V trimming: 3 bases; J trimming: 6 bases; junction bases outside the gene matches: 14. The CDR3 DNA follows: TGTGCTAGTGGTTTTACCGTGGCAGGCCCAGGGGGCAATGAGCAGTTCTTC. Translation: CASGFTVAGPGGNEQFF.

The chain links TRBV6-4 to TRBJ2-2, with 9 bases aligning to TRBD2. The germline V gene encodes CDR1 MRHNA and CDR2 SNTAGT. This CDR3 has 14 residues. Unmatched junction bases numbered 1, after V lost 5 bases and J lost 3 bases. As DNA, the CDR3 is TGTGCCAGCAGTTCTAGCGGGGACACCGGGGAGCTGTTTTTT. Amino acids: CASSSSGDTGELFF.

This sequence joins TRBV9 and TRBJ2-1, with 7 bases matching TRBD2. The CDR3 totals 15 residues. CDR1 is SGDLS, CDR2 YYNGEE, per germline. V gave up 0 bases and J gave up 5 bases; unmatched junction bases: 5. CDR3 region: CASSVAPSGHNEQFF. The CDR3 DNA sequence: TGTGCCAGCAGCGTAGCGCCTAGCGGACACAATGAGCAGTTCTTC. The full variable domain, its missing parts supplied by reference TRBV9 and TRBJ2-1, is DSGVTQTPKHLITATGQRVTLRCSPRSGDLSVYWYQQSLDQGLQFLIQYYNGEERAKGNILERFSAQQFPDLHSELNLSSLELGDSALYFCASSVAPSGHNEQFFGPGTRLTVL.

The chain carries TRBV6-5 and TRBJ2-2, with TRBD2 matching 7 bases. CDR1 MNHEY and CDR2 SVGAGI come from the germline V gene. The CDR3 contains 15 residues. The V gene end was trimmed by 5 bases and the J gene end by 2 bases; junction bases not matched to a gene: 5. DNA of the CDR3: TGTGCCAGCAGTGGGGGGGGGAGAAACACCGGGGAGCTGTTTTTT. Residues: CASSGGGRNTGELFF.

The chain links TRBV5-1 to TRBJ2-6; no clear D gene. CDR1 is SGHRS and CDR2 is YFSETQ in the germline V gene. V was pared by 3 bases and J by 1 base, with 8 bases between. The CDR3 runs 15 residues. CDR3 protein: CASSSDISGANVLTF. CDR3 in DNA: TGCGCCAGCAGCTCAGACATTTCTGGGGCCAACGTCCTGACTTTC.

This rearrangement joins TRBV9 to TRBJ2-3, with TRBD2 as a possible D gene (5 bases). This CDR3 comprises 14 residues. The ends were cut back, 4 bases at V and 0 bases at J, with 9 bases in the middle. From germline, CDR1 is SGDLS and CDR2 YYNGEE. In DNA form, the CDR3 reads TGTGCCAGCAGCTGGGGAGCTAGCACAGATACGCAGTATTTT. Translated, it gives CASSWGASTDTQYF.

The V gene is TRBV19, the J gene TRBJ2-2; tentative D call: TRBD2 (5 bases). The CDR3 has 14 amino acids. V was cut by 7 bases and J by 1 base, with 10 bases left in between. The germline V gene has CDR1 LNHDA and CDR2 SQIVND (reference sequence). The CDR3 here is CASTPDLNTGELFF. In DNA form, the CDR3 reads TGTGCCAGTACCCCGGACTTGAACACCGGGGAGCTGTTTTTT.

The chain couples TRBV5-1 to TRBJ2-6; D perhaps matches TRBD2 (5 bases). Deletions cut 0 bases from V and 3 bases from J, with 7 bases between. Germline CDR1 is SGHRS and CDR2 is YFSETQ. The CDR3 is 15 amino acids. The CDR3 coding sequence is TGCGCCAGCAGCTTGGTAGCGAATGGGGCCAACGTCCTGACTTTC. It codes for CASSLVANGANVLTF.

The chain carries TRBV6-5 and TRBJ1-6, with 8 bases fitting TRBD1. Germline-derived CDR1 and CDR2 are MNHEY and SVGAGI. The ends lost 4 bases at V and 5 bases at J; junction bases unmatched: 4. This CDR3 is built from 15 residues. This CDR3 is CASSSDRGNNSPLHF. DNA of the CDR3: TGTGCCAGCAGTTCCGACAGGGGTAATAATTCACCCCTCCACTTT.

The chain joins TRBV9 to TRBJ1-6; 11 nucleotides agree with TRBD1. The CDR3 length is 15 residues. Losses at the gene ends were 2 bases for V and 10 bases for J; bases not matched to a gene: 5. Germline V gives CDR1 SGDLS, CDR2 YYNGEE. The CDR3: CASSVGQGVGSPLHF. The CDR3 region has the DNA TGTGCCAGCAGCGTGGGACAGGGGGTAGGATCACCCCTCCACTTT.

V is TRBV6-5 and J is TRBJ1-2; TRBD1 matches at 8 bases. The CDR3 runs to 13 residues. Germline CDR1 MNHEY, CDR2 SVGAGI. The J segment lost 8 bases and the V segment lost 4 bases, leaving 6 bases of the junction unmatched. This CDR3 is CASSSANRGGYTF. CDR3 nucleotides: TGTGCCAGCAGTTCAGCTAACAGGGGGGGCTACACCTTC.

J is TRBJ1-1 and V is TRBV5-4, with D maybe TRBD1 (5 bases). The CDR3 is 16 residues long. V was clipped by 4 bases and J by 0 bases, with 16 bases between them. CDR1 is SGHNT, CDR2 YYREEE, per germline (reference sequence). The CDR3 loop is CASSLRRVLMNTEAFF. CDR3 nucleotide sequence: TGTGCCAGCAGCCTCCGCAGGGTGTTGATGAACACTGAAGCTTTCTTT.

The rearrangement links TRBV19 to TRBJ2-1, with 9 bases lining up with TRBD2. Germline CDR1 LNHDA, CDR2 SQIVND (reference sequence). CDR3 length equals 15 residues. The V and J ends lost 3 bases and 4 bases, in that order; junction bases with no gene match: 4. The CDR3 DNA follows: TGTGCCAGTAGTATCGCTCTAGCGGGATACAATGAGCAGTTCTTC. It is translated as CASSIALAGYNEQFF.

This clone came up once. This chain uses TRBV6-5 with TRBJ1-6, with D maybe TRBD1 (5 bases). The CDR3 has 14 amino acids. CDR1 MNHEY and CDR2 SVGAGI come from the germline V gene. Trimming removed 7 bases from V and 5 bases from J, with 12 bases in between. The DNA of the CDR3 is TGTGCCAGCACGCGGGGGGGAAATAATTCACCCCTCCACTTT. Translated, it gives CASTRGGNNSPLHF.